This T cell receptor beta chain stems from a study of CD8+CD57+ T cells in acquired aplastic anemia. On the study more broadly: An average of 3.2 ug of DNA was obtained from sorted CD4+ and CD8+ cells.

Points from the study as a whole: It was found that fewer than 35 CD8+ CDR3 sequences were shared between patients and controls. The CD8+ Simpson's diversity of patients and controls was not significantly different.

For CDR3 and TCR beta VDJ profiling, genomic DNA was the template used. A single record per CDR3 protein comes from TCRdb applying MiXCR to the reads. The data show more than 150,000 distinct CDR3 sequences, 64% seen once. This clonotype was seen just once. No antigen is known for it. The CDR3 sequence is 13 residues long. V gave up 5 bases and J gave up 6 bases, with 11 bases separating them. The sequencing sample was made of sorted CD4+, CD8+, or CD8+CD57+ T cells (not recorded which) from PBMCs. The origin of this receptor is a human donor with severe aplastic anemia or a healthy control (not recorded which). This chain links TRBV12-3 or TRBV12-4 with TRBJ2-1, with D perhaps matching TRBD1 (6 bases). CDR3 bases: TGTGCCAGCAGTACCCAGGGGTTCAATGAGCAGTTCTTC. Its protein product is CASSTQGFNEQFF.